Listed below are T cell receptor beta chains from one sample, sequenced in a study of T cell repertoires in cytomegalovirus infection. One entry per CDR3 protein, called by TCRdb with MiXCR from the reads. In the table there are 85,000 to 130,000 distinct CDR3 sequences, less than 25% of which are singletons. The specimen was CD8+ T cells from PBMCs. All receptors come from a human donor in good health (CMV status not recorded). Some clones in this sample may be carry-over from other donors' samples. Both conserved end residues are part of each CDR3. D genes are given only for firm matches. Rows may omit the clone size; those that give it use once, few, many or a size class.

D gene,clone size,J gene,V gene,CDR3 DNA,CDR3 protein
.,few,TRBJ2-4,TRBV5-6,TGTGCCAGCAGCTTAGGTGGCCTTAACATTCAGTACTTC,CASSLGGLNIQYF
.,few,TRBJ2-3,TRBV20-1,TGCAGTGCTAGAGACCCCCCCCGGGGGCAAGGATCAGATACGCAGTATTTT,CSARDPPRGQGSDTQYF
.,few,TRBJ2-1,TRBV5-8,TGTGCCAGCAGCCTTTATGGGGGCCTATACAATGAGCAGTTCTTC,CASSLYGGLYNEQFF
.,few,TRBJ1-1,TRBV6-1,TGTGCCAGCAGTGAAGAGGGGGGGGGCGGCACTGAAGCTTTCTTT,CASSEEGGGGTEAFF
TRBD1,.,TRBJ2-2,TRBV5-4,TGTGCCAGCAGCCTAAGACAGGGGGCCCGGACCGGGGAGCTGTTTTTT,CASSLRQGARTGELFF
.,.,TRBJ2-5,TRBV23-1,TGCGCCAGCAGTCAAACAGCCATCGGGGGGACCCAGTACTTC,CASSQTAIGGTQYF
.,.,TRBJ1-1,TRBV18,TGTGCCAGCTCACCAGGGGGGGCAGGGAACACTGAAGCTTTCTTT,CASSPGGAGNTEAFF
.,few,TRBJ2-3,TRBV20-1,TGCAGTGCTAGAGATGGGCGGGATACCACAGATACGCAGTATTTT,CSARDGRDTTDTQYF
.,few,TRBJ2-7,TRBV20-1,TGCAGTGCTAGAGGGGGGTTCTCCTACGAGCAGTACTTC,CSARGGFSYEQYF
TRBD1,few,TRBJ2-2,TRBV7-3,TGTGCCAGCAGCTTGCGGCCAGGGGGCAGCGGGGAGCTGTTTTTT,CASSLRPGGSGELFF
TRBD2,few,TRBJ2-2,TRBV6-6,TGTGCCAGCAGTTACTCGGGACTAGCGGGAGATTCGAACACCGGGGAGCTGTTTTTT,CASSYSGLAGDSNTGELFF
.,.,TRBJ2-2,TRBV25-1,TGTGCCAGCTTCCGGGATGACACCGGGGAGCTGTTTTTT,CASFRDDTGELFF
TRBD2,many,TRBJ2-3,TRBV7-8,TGTGCCAGCAGCTTACTAGCGGGAGGGCGCCCAGATACGCAGTATTTT,CASSLLAGGRPDTQYF
TRBD1,many,TRBJ1-3,TRBV7-2,TGTGCCAGCAGCCCGGGACAGGGGTGGGGAAACACCATATATTTT,CASSPGQGWGNTIYF
.,many,TRBJ2-1,TRBV7-2,TGTGCCAGCAGCTTATCACCCGGGGGTGGCTCCTACAATGAGCAGTTCTTC,CASSLSPGGGSYNEQFF
TRBD2,many,TRBJ2-3,TRBV7-8,TGTGCCAGCAGCTTCCGCGGGAGGAACACAGATACGCAGTATTTT,CASSFRGRNTDTQYF
.,.,TRBJ2-2,TRBV6-5,TGTGCCAGCAGTTACGGGGGGGGGCAGAACACCGGGGAGCTGTTTTTT,CASSYGGGQNTGELFF
.,many,TRBJ2-5,TRBV24-1,TGTGCCACCAGTTCCAGGACGGGGACCCAGTACTTC,CATSSRTGTQYF
.,.,TRBJ2-2,TRBV9,TGTGCCAGCAGCGTAGACCTGGGGACCGGGGAGCTGTTTTTT,CASSVDLGTGELFF
.,few,TRBJ2-7,TRBV18,TGTGCCAACTCACCAGAGGACACCTACGAGCAGTACTTC,CANSPEDTYEQYF
TRBD1,.,TRBJ2-5,TRBV7-8,TGTGCCAGCAGCGCAGGGACAGGTTTTGAGACCCAGTACTTC,CASSAGTGFETQYF
TRBD2,few,TRBJ2-7,TRBV7-9,TGTGCCAGCAGCTTAGCGGGGAGGGGTGGCGAGCAGTACTTC,CASSLAGRGGEQYF
TRBD2,.,TRBJ2-3,TRBV9,TGTGCCAGCAGCGTAGGGGCTAGCGGGACGAATACGCAGTATTTT,CASSVGASGTNTQYF
TRBD1,few,TRBJ1-1,TRBV29-1,TGCAGCGTCCGGGACAGGGTAAAACAGAACACTGAAGCTTTCTTT,CSVRDRVKQNTEAFF
TRBD1,many,TRBJ1-2,TRBV4-1,TGCGCCAGCAGCCAAGACAGACTGACAGGGCAGTACACCTTC,CASSQDRLTGQYTF
TRBD2,many,TRBJ2-7,TRBV7-8,TGTGCCAGCAGCTTAGAGGCGGGGGGTGCCTACGAGCAGTACTTC,CASSLEAGGAYEQYF
.,many,TRBJ2-7,TRBV7-9,TGTGCCAGCGTGGCTAGCATGTCCTACGAGCAGTACTTC,CASVASMSYEQYF
.,many,TRBJ2-1,TRBV12-3/TRBV12-4,TGTGCCAGCAGTCCCCCCCCGTGGGATACTAGCTCCTACAATGAGCAGTTCTTC,CASSPPPWDTSSYNEQFF
.,.,TRBJ1-5,TRBV19,TGTGCCAGTAGTATAGATCTCGGAGGACAGCGCAATCAGCCCCAGCATTTT,CASSIDLGGQRNQPQHF
TRBD2,many,TRBJ2-3,TRBV12-3/TRBV12-4,TGTGCCAGCAGCCCCGGCAGGGGGAGCGGGGGGGATGAAGATACGCAGTATTTT,CASSPGRGSGGDEDTQYF
.,.,TRBJ2-3,TRBV4-2,TGTGCCAGCAGCCAAGAAGGATTGCTAGCTACAGATACGCAGTATTTT,CASSQEGLLATDTQYF
.,many,TRBJ2-1,TRBV7-2,TGTGCCAGCAGGCCGAGCGCCTACAATGAGCAGTTCTTC,CASRPSAYNEQFF
TRBD2,few,TRBJ2-3,TRBV4-1,TGCGCCAGCAGCCAAGAACCCCTTCTAGCGGGAGCGGATACGCAGTATTTT,CASSQEPLLAGADTQYF
TRBD2,.,TRBJ2-7,TRBV28,TGTGCCAGCAGTTTCCCCCGGGCGGCTAGCGGGGGGTCCACCTACGAGCAGTACTTC,CASSFPRAASGGSTYEQYF
.,.,TRBJ2-5,TRBV25-1,TGTGCCAGCAGTGAAGGCGTGAGGACAGAGTTTTTC,CASSEGVRTEFF
.,.,TRBJ2-7,TRBV20-1,TGCAGTGCTAGGCGAAGGGACACATCCTACGAGCAGTACTTC,CSARRRDTSYEQYF
.,few,TRBJ2-3,TRBV12-3/TRBV12-4,TGTGCCAGCAGTTTGGTAGGCCCCACAGATACGCAGTATTTT,CASSLVGPTDTQYF
.,.,TRBJ2-1,TRBV20-1,TGCAGTGCTAGAGATCTCTACACCTACAATGAGCAGTTCTTC,CSARDLYTYNEQFF
TRBD1,many,TRBJ2-1,TRBV7-9,TGTGCCAGCAGCACCTGGACAGGGGGCAATGAGCAGTTCTTC,CASSTWTGGNEQFF
.,.,TRBJ2-7,TRBV28,TGTGCCAGCAGTTTCAGGGTACGGGACGAGCAGTACTTC,CASSFRVRDEQYF
.,few,TRBJ2-5,TRBV6-2/TRBV6-3,TGTGCCAGCAGCTCTTTCCGGACTATACGTGAGACCCAGTACTTC,CASSSFRTIRETQYF
.,many,TRBJ1-1,TRBV6-2/TRBV6-3,TGTGCCAGCAGCTCGACATTCGCAAGGACTGAAGCTTTCTTT,CASSSTFARTEAFF
.,few,TRBJ2-5,TRBV7-8,TGTGCCAGCAGCTTAGCGGGGGTGGCGGGGTCAGGGGGGACCCAGTACTTC,CASSLAGVAGSGGTQYF
.,many,TRBJ2-2,TRBV7-6,TGTGCCAGCAAGGCTTTCGCGAACACCGGGGAGCTGTTTTTT,CASKAFANTGELFF
.,many,TRBJ2-1,TRBV7-2,TGTGCCAGCAGCATTAATGGGAACTCCTACAATGAGCAGTTCTTC,CASSINGNSYNEQFF
.,few,TRBJ2-3,TRBV7-9,TGTGCCAGCAGCTTAGACCGGGCCACAGATACGCAGTATTTT,CASSLDRATDTQYF
.,once,TRBJ1-1,TRBV28,TGTGCCAGCAGACCCCTTTTAGACAGGAACACTGAAGCTTTCTTT,CASRPLLDRNTEAFF
TRBD1,.,TRBJ2-1,TRBV27,TGTGCCAGCAGTCTCTGGACAGGGGGCAATGAGCAGTTCTTC,CASSLWTGGNEQFF
.,.,TRBJ2-7,TRBV20-1,TGCAGTGCTAGAGATGACCTCTCCTACGAGCAGTACTTC,CSARDDLSYEQYF
TRBD1,.,TRBJ2-5,TRBV12-3/TRBV12-4,TGTGCCAGCAGAACGAGGGGGCGAGTTGGGGAGACCCAGTACTTC,CASRTRGRVGETQYF
TRBD1,many,TRBJ2-7,TRBV7-9,TGTGCCAGCAGCTCAACCCAATCAAGGACAGGGGTCTCCTACGAGCAGTACTTC,CASSSTQSRTGVSYEQYF
TRBD2,few,TRBJ2-4,TRBV12-3/TRBV12-4,TGTGCCAGCAGCGCAGCGGGGCAAGCCAAAAACATTCAGTACTTC,CASSAAGQAKNIQYF
.,many,TRBJ2-2,TRBV7-8,TGTGCCTCCCAAGGGGTCACCGGGGAGCTGTTTTTT,CASQGVTGELFF
.,.,TRBJ2-2,TRBV25-1,TGTGCCAGCAGTCCACCTACCGACGGGGAGCTGTTTTTT,CASSPPTDGELFF
TRBD1,.,TRBJ1-5,TRBV19,TGTGCCAGTATGGAGAGGACAGGGGGGCCCCAGCATTTT,CASMERTGGPQHF
.,many,TRBJ2-3,TRBV20-1,TGCAGTGCTAGAAAACATTGGACTGGGACCACAGATACGCAGTATTTT,CSARKHWTGTTDTQYF